This T cell receptor beta chain is drawn from a study of neoadjuvant anti-PD-1 for oral cavity cancer. Overall study findings and caveats: Non-responders to neoadjuvant nivolumab had significantly more clonal PBMC T cells than responders.

TCRdb keeps only in-frame clones here, not all; method: immunoSEQ multiplex PCR. The sample consists of about 15,000 clones, around 75% of them appearing once. Points on this clone: The antigen remains unidentified.

Sequencing used PBMCs, obtained before nivolumab (anti-PD-1) treatment. The sequence was obtained from a person between 40 and 85 years old with oral cavity squamous cell carcinoma.

Here the CDR3 DNA reads TGCGCCAGCAGCTTGACAGACCATAATTCACCCCTCCACTTT. Protein: CASSLTDHNSPLHF. The chain recombines TRBV5-1 with TRBJ1-6, with D uncertain. Germline V gene lookup returns CDR1 SGHRS and CDR2 YFSETQ. Between the trimmed V and J ends, which lost 1 base and 5 bases, there was a span of 7 bases. The CDR3 is 14 amino acids.